This TCR beta chain was identified in a study of immune characterization of retroperitoneal liposarcoma. Germline lookup yields CDR1 MNHNS and CDR2 SASEGT. V shed 6 bases, J shed 6 bases, and the junction held 8 bases outside the gene matches. This CDR3 is 14 amino acids long. In TCRdb, the PCR reads were re-called with MiXCR into one record per CDR3 protein. The sample yields 10,000 or so distinct CDR3 sequences, 27% seen once. Only a few counts were recorded for this clonotype. Sequencing was performed on tumor tissue. The receptor comes from a male donor with retroperitoneal liposarcoma. J is TRBJ1-5 and V is TRBV6-1; 7 bases map to TRBD1. The CDR3 DNA is TGTGCCAGCAGAGGACAGGTTGGAGGTCAGCCCCAGCATTTT. Translating gives CASRGQVGGQPQHF.